This is a list of T cell receptor beta chains from one sample in a study of radiation and T cells in renal cell carcinoma. Clones were sequenced by immunoSEQ multiplex PCR, and TCRdb holds only the in-frame ones, with some missing. This sample has about 140,000 clones, with roughly 85% found just once. The sample in question was blood, obtained from a patient whose treatment included radiotherapy and nephrectomy. The source is a woman aged 45-59 years with renal cell carcinoma. CDR3s include the opening cysteine and the closing phenylalanine or tryptophan. The D gene is left open where the match is weak. Rows may omit the clone size; those that give it use once, few, many or a size class.

j_call d_call clone_size v_call cdr3_aa cdr3_nt
TRBJ1-5 TRBD1 NA TRBV6-5 CASSYGDSANQPQHF TGTGCCAGCAGTTACGGGGACAGCGCTAATCAGCCCCAGCATTTT
TRBJ2-2 NA NA TRBV4-1 CASSPRGNRDDTGELFF TGCGCCAGCAGCCCAAGAGGCAACAGGGACGACACCGGGGAGCTGTTTTTT
TRBJ2-7 NA NA TRBV5-1 CASSLAVGEQYF TGCGCCAGCAGCTTGGCGGTCGGCGAGCAGTACTTC
TRBJ2-1 TRBD2 NA TRBV9 CASRGSGGNEQFF TGTGCCAGCAGGGGTAGCGGGGGCAATGAGCAGTTCTTC
TRBJ1-5 NA once TRBV19 CASRDSGNQPQHF TGTGCCAGTAGGGACAGTGGCAATCAGCCCCAGCATTTT
TRBJ2-6 NA NA TRBV11-1 CASSPSQSGANVLTF TGTGCCAGCAGCCCCTCGCAATCTGGGGCCAACGTCCTGACTTTC
TRBJ1-1 NA once TRBV2 CASSEATLNTEAFF TGTGCCAGCAGTGAGGCGACACTGAACACTGAAGCTTTCTTT
TRBJ2-6 NA NA TRBV29-1 CSVEDQPPSGANVLTF TGCAGCGTTGAAGATCAGCCGCCTTCTGGGGCCAACGTCCTGACTTTC
TRBJ1-2 NA NA TRBV10-1 CASSFGRSDGYTF TGCGCCAGCAGTTTCGGCAGGTCGGATGGCTACACCTTC
TRBJ2-3 NA once TRBV27 CASSFSRSTDTQYF TGTGCCAGCAGTTTTTCAAGGAGCACAGATACGCAGTATTTT
TRBJ2-3 TRBD1 NA TRBV6-5 CASRLDRGRADTQYF TGTGCCAGCAGGCTCGACAGGGGAAGGGCAGATACGCAGTATTTT
TRBJ1-6 NA NA TRBV6-5 CASSYTRQGNSPLHF TGTGCCAGCAGTTATACAAGGCAGGGAAATTCACCCCTCCACTTT
TRBJ2-1 TRBD2 NA TRBV5-1 CASSRVRLADVYNEQFF TGCGCCAGCAGCCGGGTGCGACTAGCGGACGTCTACAATGAGCAGTTCTTC
TRBJ1-5 NA NA TRBV7-2 CASSLTQSNQPQHF TGTGCCAGCAGTTTAACCCAGAGCAATCAGCCCCAGCATTTT
TRBJ2-1 NA NA TRBV28 CASSLSAQGGNEQFF TGTGCCAGCAGTTTGAGTGCGCAGGGAGGCAATGAGCAGTTCTTC
TRBJ2-7 NA once TRBV7-9 CASSLGTVTPYEQYF TGTGCCAGCAGCTTAGGGACAGTTACCCCCTACGAGCAGTACTTC
TRBJ1-2 TRBD1 NA TRBV28 CASSTGAPNYGYTF TGTGCCAGCAGCACAGGGGCACCCAACTATGGCTACACCTTC
TRBJ1-5 NA NA TRBV5-8 CASSLTSNQPQHF TGTGCCAGCAGCTTGACGAGCAATCAGCCCCAGCATTTT
TRBJ2-1 NA NA TRBV7-9 CASGALYNEQFF TGTGCCAGCGGGGCACTCTACAATGAGCAGTTCTTC
TRBJ2-5 NA NA TRBV4-3 CASSASAARRETQYF TGCGCCAGCAGCGCTAGCGCCGCACGGAGGGAGACCCAGTACTTC
TRBJ1-1 NA NA TRBV2 CASKVGAEAFF TGTGCCAGCAAAGTGGGCGCGGAAGCTTTCTTT
TRBJ1-1 NA few TRBV29-1 CSVGLLNTEAFF TGCAGCGTTGGTCTTCTGAACACTGAAGCTTTCTTT
TRBJ2-3 NA NA TRBV5-6 CASSSTGKRLGYTQYF TGTGCCAGCAGCTCAACAGGGAAACGTTTGGGGTATACGCAGTATTTT
TRBJ1-6 NA NA TRBV4-3 CASSQEGGQGRTDNSPLHF TGCGCCAGCAGCCAAGAGGGGGGGCAGGGGAGGACCGATAATTCACCCCTCCACTTT
TRBJ2-7 NA NA TRBV21-1 CASTPNTERVNEQYF TGTGCCAGCACCCCGAACACGGAGAGGGTCAACGAGCAGTACTTC
TRBJ2-5 NA NA TRBV15 CATSRDSAETQYF TGTGCCACCAGCAGAGATAGCGCGGAGACCCAGTACTTC
TRBJ2-7 NA once TRBV6-6 CASRLTASAYEQYF TGTGCCAGCAGACTTACAGCCTCGGCCTACGAGCAGTACTTC
TRBJ1-1 NA NA TRBV7-2 CASSLVPGENTEAFF TGTGCCAGCAGCTTAGTCCCAGGGGAAAACACTGAAGCTTTCTTT
TRBJ2-7 NA NA TRBV6-5 CASRPSGGYEQYF TGTGCCAGCAGACCGAGTGGTGGATACGAGCAGTACTTC
TRBJ1-2 NA NA TRBV7-6 CASSLVTGGYTF TGTGCCAGCAGCTTAGTCACCGGGGGCTACACCTTC
TRBJ2-3 TRBD1 NA TRBV27 CASSPRDRGRTDTQYF TGTGCCAGCAGCCCTAGGGACAGGGGGCGGACAGATACGCAGTATTTT
TRBJ1-5 NA NA TRBV2 CASSDFGVGQPQHF TGTGCCAGCAGCGACTTCGGAGTCGGGCAGCCCCAGCATTTT
TRBJ1-1 TRBD1 once TRBV7-9 CASSPQGKVTEAFF TGTGCCAGCAGCCCACAGGGGAAGGTCACTGAAGCTTTCTTT
TRBJ1-1 TRBD1 NA TRBV5-1 CASSLGRGRGADTEAFF TGCGCCAGCAGCTTGGGGAGAGGCAGGGGGGCTGACACTGAAGCTTTCTTT
TRBJ2-5 NA few TRBV7-9 CASSLSQGKTQYF TGTGCCAGCAGCTTATCACAGGGAAAGACCCAGTACTTC
TRBJ1-5 NA NA TRBV4-3 CASSQEGGGGQPQHF TGCGCCAGCAGCCAAGAGGGAGGGGGAGGACAGCCCCAGCATTTT
TRBJ2-2 TRBD1 NA TRBV9 CASSPPGQGWSGELFF TGTGCCAGCAGCCCCCCCGGACAGGGTTGGAGCGGGGAGCTGTTTTTT
TRBJ2-1 NA NA TRBV14 CASSQAGDSYNEQFF TGTGCCAGCAGCCAAGCAGGGGACTCCTACAATGAGCAGTTCTTC
TRBJ1-1 NA NA TRBV6-5 CASGPMNTEAFF TGTGCCAGCGGACCGATGAACACTGAAGCTTTCTTT
TRBJ1-6 NA few TRBV28 CASSLEFANSPLHF TGTGCCAGCAGCCTCGAGTTCGCCAATTCACCCCTCCACTTT
TRBJ1-4 TRBD1 NA TRBV4-3 CASSNNRGTNEKLFF TGCGCCAGCAGCAATAACAGGGGCACTAATGAAAAACTGTTTTTT
TRBJ1-1 TRBD1 NA TRBV6-5 CASSWRQGGYTEAFF TGTGCCAGCAGCTGGCGACAGGGGGGCTACACTGAAGCTTTCTTT
TRBJ1-2 NA NA TRBV6-6 CASSYSPPSNYGYTF TGTGCCAGCAGTTACTCCCCCCCTTCTAACTATGGCTACACCTTC
TRBJ1-6 NA NA TRBV25-1 CASSYSRGRFPPLHF TGTGCCAGCAGTTACAGCCGGGGACGCTTTCCACCCCTCCACTTT
TRBJ2-7 TRBD1 NA TRBV28 CASIRDREDEQYF TGTGCCAGCATTCGGGACAGGGAAGACGAGCAGTACTTC
TRBJ2-5 TRBD1 once TRBV7-2 CASSQWTGWKETQYF TGTGCCAGCAGCCAGTGGACAGGGTGGAAAGAGACCCAGTACTTC
TRBJ1-6 TRBD1 once TRBV5-1 CASSSHTGGDGSPLHF TGCGCCAGCAGTTCACACACAGGGGGGGATGGTTCACCCCTCCACTTT
TRBJ1-1 NA NA TRBV4-3 CASSQDFGGVGDTEAFF TGCGCCAGCAGCCAAGACTTCGGGGGAGTAGGTGACACTGAAGCTTTCTTT
TRBJ1-1 NA NA TRBV19 CASSIDPVNTEAFF TGTGCCAGTAGTATAGATCCCGTAAACACTGAAGCTTTCTTT
TRBJ2-7 NA NA TRBV13 CASTPFKGAYEQYF TGTGCCAGCACCCCGTTTAAGGGGGCCTACGAGCAGTACTTC
TRBJ2-6 NA NA TRBV2 CASSYPSPGANVLTF TGTGCCAGCAGTTACCCCTCTCCTGGGGCCAACGTCCTGACTTTC
TRBJ1-3 NA few TRBV28 CASDSGNTIYF TGTGCCAGCGACTCTGGAAACACCATATATTTT